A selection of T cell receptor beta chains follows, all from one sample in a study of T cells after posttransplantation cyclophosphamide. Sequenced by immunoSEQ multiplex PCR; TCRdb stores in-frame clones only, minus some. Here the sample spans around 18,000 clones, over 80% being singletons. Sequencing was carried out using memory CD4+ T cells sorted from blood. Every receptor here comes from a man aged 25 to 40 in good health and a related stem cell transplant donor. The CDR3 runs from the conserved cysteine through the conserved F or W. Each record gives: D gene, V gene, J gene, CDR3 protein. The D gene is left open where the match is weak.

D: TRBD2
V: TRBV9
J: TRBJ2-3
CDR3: CASSVRGASTDTQYF

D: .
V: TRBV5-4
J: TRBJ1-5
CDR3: CASSLAGNQPQHF

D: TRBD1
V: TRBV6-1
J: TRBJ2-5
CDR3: CASSEAARQGDREQYF

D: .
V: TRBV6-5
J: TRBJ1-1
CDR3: CASSYKGVGVTEAFF

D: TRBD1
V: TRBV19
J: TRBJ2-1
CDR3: CASGRTGERNEQFF

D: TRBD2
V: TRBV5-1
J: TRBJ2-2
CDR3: CASRRTSGDNTGELFF

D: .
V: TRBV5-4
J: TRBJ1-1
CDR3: CASSLGGSRGGTEAFF

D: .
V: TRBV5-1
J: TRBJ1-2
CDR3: CASSFSGGPYGYTF

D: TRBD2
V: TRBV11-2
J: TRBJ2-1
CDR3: CASSKGLAGVNEQFF

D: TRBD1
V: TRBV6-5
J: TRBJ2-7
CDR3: CASTMTGEQYF

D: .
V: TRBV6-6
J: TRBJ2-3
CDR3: CASSQTGDTQYF